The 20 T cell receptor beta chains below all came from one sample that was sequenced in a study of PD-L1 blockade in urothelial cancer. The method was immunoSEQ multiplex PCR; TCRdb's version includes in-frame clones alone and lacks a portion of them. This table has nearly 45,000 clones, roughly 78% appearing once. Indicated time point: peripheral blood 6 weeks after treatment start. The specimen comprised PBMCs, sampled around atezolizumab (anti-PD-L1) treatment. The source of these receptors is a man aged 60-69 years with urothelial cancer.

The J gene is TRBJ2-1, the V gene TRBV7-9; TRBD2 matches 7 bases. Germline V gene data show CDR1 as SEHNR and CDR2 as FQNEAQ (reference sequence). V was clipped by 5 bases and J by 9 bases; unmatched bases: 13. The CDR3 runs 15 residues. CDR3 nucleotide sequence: TGTGCCAGCAGCGCACGTGGTTCGGGGGGAGGTGAGCAGTTCTTC. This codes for CASSARGSGGGEQFF. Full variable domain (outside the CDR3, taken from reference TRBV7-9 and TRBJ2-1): DTGVSQNPRHKITKRGQNVTFRCDPISEHNRLYWYRQTLGQGPEFLTYFQNEAQLEKSRLLSDRFSAERPKGSFSTLEIQRTEQGDSAMYLCASSARGSGGGEQFFGPGTRLTVL.

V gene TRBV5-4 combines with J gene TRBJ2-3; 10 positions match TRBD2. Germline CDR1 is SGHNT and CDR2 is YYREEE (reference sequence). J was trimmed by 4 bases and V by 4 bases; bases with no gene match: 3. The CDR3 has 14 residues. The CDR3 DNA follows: TGTGCCAGCAGCCCCGGACTAGCGGCAGATACGCAGTATTTT. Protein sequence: CASSPGLAADTQYF.

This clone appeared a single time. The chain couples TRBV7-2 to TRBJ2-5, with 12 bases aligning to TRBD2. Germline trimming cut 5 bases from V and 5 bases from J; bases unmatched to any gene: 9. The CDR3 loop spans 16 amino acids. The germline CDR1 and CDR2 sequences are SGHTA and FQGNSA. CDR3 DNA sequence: TGTGCCAGCAGCCCTCCGAGACTAGCGGGGGTGGAGACCCAGTACTTC. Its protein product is CASSPPRLAGVETQYF.

CDR3: CATQSGAGRVETQYF. In DNA, the CDR3 is TGTGCCACCCAGTCGGGTGCGGGAAGGGTGGAGACCCAGTACTTC. V gene TRBV19 combines with J gene TRBJ2-5, with D possibly matching TRBD2 (6 bases). Germline V CDR1 and CDR2: LNHDA, SQIVND (reference sequence). V lost 10 bases to trimming and J lost 5 bases, with 23 bases between them. This CDR3 is 15 amino acids long.

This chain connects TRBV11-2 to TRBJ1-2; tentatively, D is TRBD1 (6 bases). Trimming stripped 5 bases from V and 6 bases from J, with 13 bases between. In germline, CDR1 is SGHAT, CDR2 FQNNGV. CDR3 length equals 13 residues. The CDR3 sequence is CASSQTGRDGYTF. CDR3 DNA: TGTGCCAGCAGCCAGACAGGAAGAGATGGCTACACCTTC.

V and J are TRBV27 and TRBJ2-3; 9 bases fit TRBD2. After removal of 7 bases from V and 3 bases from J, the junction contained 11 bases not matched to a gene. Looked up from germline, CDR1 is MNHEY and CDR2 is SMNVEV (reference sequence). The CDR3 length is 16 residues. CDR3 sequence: CASIGGGLAGTDTQYF. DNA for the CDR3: TGTGCCAGCATCGGCGGCGGGCTAGCGGGAACAGATACGCAGTATTTT.

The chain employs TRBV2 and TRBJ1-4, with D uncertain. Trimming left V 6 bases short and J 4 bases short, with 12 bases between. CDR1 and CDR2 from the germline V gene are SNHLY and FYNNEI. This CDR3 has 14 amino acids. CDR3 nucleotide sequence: TGTGCCAGCAGCCCCCTCACTGGTAATGAAAAACTGTTTTTT. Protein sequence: CASSPLTGNEKLFF.

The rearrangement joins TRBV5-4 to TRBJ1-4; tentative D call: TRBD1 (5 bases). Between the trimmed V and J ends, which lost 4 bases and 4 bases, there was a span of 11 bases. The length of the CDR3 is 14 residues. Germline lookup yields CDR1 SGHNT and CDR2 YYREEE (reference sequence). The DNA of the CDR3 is TGTGCCAGCAGCGTCGGGACTTATAATGAAAAACTGTTTTTT. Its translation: CASSVGTYNEKLFF. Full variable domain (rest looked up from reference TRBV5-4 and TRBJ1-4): ETGVTQSPTHLIKTRGQQVTLRCSSQSGHNTVSWYQQALGQGPQFIFQYYREEENGRGNFPPRFSGLQFPNYSSELNVNALELDDSALYLCASSVGTYNEKLFFGSGTQLSVL.

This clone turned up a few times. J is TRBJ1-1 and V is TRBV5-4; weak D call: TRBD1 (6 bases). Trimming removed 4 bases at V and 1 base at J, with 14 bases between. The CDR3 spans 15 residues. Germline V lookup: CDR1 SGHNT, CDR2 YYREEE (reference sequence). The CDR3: CASSPRGRGNTEAFF. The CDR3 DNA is TGTGCCAGCAGCCCCAGGGGCAGGGGGAACACTGAAGCTTTCTTT. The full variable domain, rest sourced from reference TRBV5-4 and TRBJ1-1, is ETGVTQSPTHLIKTRGQQVTLRCSSQSGHNTVSWYQQALGQGPQFIFQYYREEENGRGNFPPRFSGLQFPNYSSELNVNALELDDSALYLCASSPRGRGNTEAFFGQGTRLTVV.

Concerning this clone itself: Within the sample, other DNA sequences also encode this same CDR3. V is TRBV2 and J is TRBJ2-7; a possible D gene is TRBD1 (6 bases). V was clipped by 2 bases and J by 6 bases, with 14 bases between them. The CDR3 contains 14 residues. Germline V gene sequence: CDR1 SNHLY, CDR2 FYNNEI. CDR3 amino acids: CASSEPLVGAEQYF. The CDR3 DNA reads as TGTGCCAGCAGTGAACCCCTCGTGGGGGCCGAGCAGTACTTC.

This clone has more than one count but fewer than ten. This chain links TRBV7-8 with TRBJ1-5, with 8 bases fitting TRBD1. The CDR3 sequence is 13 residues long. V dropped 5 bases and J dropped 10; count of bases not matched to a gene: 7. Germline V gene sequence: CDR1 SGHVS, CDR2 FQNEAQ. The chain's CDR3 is CASSPTGTGPQHF. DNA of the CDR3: TGTGCCAGCAGCCCGACTGGGACAGGCCCCCAGCATTTT.

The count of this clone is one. In nucleotides, the CDR3 is TGCAGCGTCATGCAGGCAGGATTGAACACTGAAGCTTTCTTT. Translation: CSVMQAGLNTEAFF. The chain is built from TRBV29-1 and TRBJ1-1; D gene unclear. Germline loops: CDR1 SQVTM, CDR2 ANQGSEA. The germline V and J ends were trimmed by 6 bases and 0 bases, with 14 bases remaining between them. The CDR3 runs to 14 residues.

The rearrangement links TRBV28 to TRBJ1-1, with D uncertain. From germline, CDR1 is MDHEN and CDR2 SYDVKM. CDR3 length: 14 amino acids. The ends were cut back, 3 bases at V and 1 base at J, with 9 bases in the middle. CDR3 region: CASSFGGENTEAFF. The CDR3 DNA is TGTGCCAGCAGTTTCGGCGGGGAGAACACTGAAGCTTTCTTT.

The CDR3 DNA sequence: TGTGCCAGCAGTTTATTGACTAGCGGGAGGGCGACAGATACGCAGTATTTT. Residues: CASSLLTSGRATDTQYF. The chain recombines TRBV27 with TRBJ2-3; 14 bases fit TRBD2. The CDR3 consists of 17 residues. Per germline, CDR1 MNHEY and CDR2 SMNVEV (reference sequence). Losses at the gene ends were 1 base for V and 3 bases for J; bases not matched to a gene: 3.

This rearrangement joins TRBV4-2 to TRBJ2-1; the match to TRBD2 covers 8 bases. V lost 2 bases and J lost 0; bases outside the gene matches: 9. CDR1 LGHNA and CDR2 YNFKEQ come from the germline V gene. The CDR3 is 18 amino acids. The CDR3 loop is CASSQFTLAAGSYNEQFF. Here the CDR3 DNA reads TGTGCCAGCAGCCAATTCACACTAGCGGCCGGCTCCTACAATGAGCAGTTCTTC.

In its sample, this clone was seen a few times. DNA for the CDR3: TGTGCCAGCTCACCTACATCGGGGGGGCAGTTCTTC. It translates to CASSPTSGGQFF. The chain employs TRBV18 and TRBJ2-1; 7 bases are a match to TRBD2. With 3 bases clipped from V and 12 bases from J, the junction kept 5 bases outside the gene matches. The germline V gene encodes CDR1 KGHSH and CDR2 LQKENI. This CDR3 comprises 12 residues.

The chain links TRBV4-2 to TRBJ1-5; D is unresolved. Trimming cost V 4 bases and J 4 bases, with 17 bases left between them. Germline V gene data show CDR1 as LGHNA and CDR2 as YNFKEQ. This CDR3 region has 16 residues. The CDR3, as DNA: TGTGCCAGCAGCCCACCTACGGGGAATTCGAATCAGCCCCAGCATTTT. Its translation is CASSPPTGNSNQPQHF.

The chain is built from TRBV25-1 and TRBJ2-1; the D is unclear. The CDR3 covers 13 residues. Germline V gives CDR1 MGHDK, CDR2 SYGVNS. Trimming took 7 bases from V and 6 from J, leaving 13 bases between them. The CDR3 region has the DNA TGTGCCAGCACCCCCCCGTTCGTCAATGAGCAGTTCTTC. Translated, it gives CASTPPFVNEQFF.

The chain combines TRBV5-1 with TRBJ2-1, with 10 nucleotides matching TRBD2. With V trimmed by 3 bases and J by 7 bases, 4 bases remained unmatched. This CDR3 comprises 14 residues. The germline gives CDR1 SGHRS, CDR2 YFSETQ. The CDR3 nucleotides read TGCGCCAGCAGCTCAGGGACTAGCGAAAATGAGCAGTTCTTC. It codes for CASSSGTSENEQFF.

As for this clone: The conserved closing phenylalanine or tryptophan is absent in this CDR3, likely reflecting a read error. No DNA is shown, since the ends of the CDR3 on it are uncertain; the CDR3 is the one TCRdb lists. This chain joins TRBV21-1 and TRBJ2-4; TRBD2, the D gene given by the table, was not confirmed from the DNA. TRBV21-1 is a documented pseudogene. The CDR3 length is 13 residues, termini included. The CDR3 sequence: CASSKESPGAGGN.